One sample yielded the 14 T cell receptor beta chains listed below, sequenced in a study of monozygotic twins with inflammatory bowel disease (dated by TCRdb to between 2018 and 2020). To prepare the library, 5' RACE was applied. Sequencing took place on an Illumina HiSeq 2500. With the reads reprocessed by TCRdb, a single entry stands for each CDR3 protein sequence and no DNA is reported. The table of this sample itemizes about 300,000 distinct CDR3 sequences. The ten most abundant clones make up 5.6% of the sample. The sequencing sample was made of blood. Source of these receptors: a human donor with ulcerative colitis or Crohn's disease, or a healthy co-twin of an affected twin (not recorded which).

This chain joins TRBV20-1 and TRBJ1-1. The CDR3 length is 14 residues. Per germline, CDR1 DFQATT and CDR2 SNEGSKA (reference sequence). The CDR3 reads CSARVAGKVSEAFF.

V gene TRBV24-1 combines with J gene TRBJ2-6; TCRdb's assignment of TRBD1 cannot be checked, as there is no DNA. CDR1 and CDR2 (germline): KGHDR, SFDVKD. The CDR3 length is 20 residues. The CDR3 loop is CATSDPVVGSTGPGANVLTF.

The V gene is TRBV5-1, the J gene TRBJ2-2; TCRdb's assignment of TRBD1 cannot be checked, as there is no DNA. The CDR3 loop spans 14 amino acids. Germline V gene data show CDR1 as SGHRS and CDR2 as YFSETQ. The CDR3 sequence: CASSVRGLTGELFF.

The chain has TRBV25-1 and TRBJ2-7; TCRdb returns TRBD2, unconfirmable since there is no DNA. CDR1 and CDR2 from the germline V gene are MGHDK and SYGVNS. The CDR3 extends over 20 amino acids. The CDR3 loop reads CASSGPRSHRGLADSYEQYF.

V usage is TRBV5-1 and J usage is TRBJ2-1. The CDR3 sequence is 11 residues long. Germline loops: CDR1 SGHRS, CDR2 YFSETQ. This CDR3 is CASSQTDEQFF.

The chain has TRBV5-6 and TRBJ2-1; TCRdb proposes TRBD1, but this gene call is untestable without DNA. Per the germline V gene, CDR1 is SGHDT and CDR2 is YYEEEE. The CDR3 is 15 amino acids. This CDR3 reads CASSLATGSLNEQFF.

This chain joins TRBV18 and TRBJ2-3. The CDR3 sequence is 13 residues long. Germline V gene sequence: CDR1 KGHSH, CDR2 LQKENI. The CDR3: CASSPYHTDTQYF.

This chain connects TRBV27 to TRBJ2-3; the D call of TRBD1 rests on TCRdb alone, since no DNA is present to check it. This CDR3 has 15 amino acids. Germline V CDR1 and CDR2: MNHEY, SMNVEV (reference sequence). The CDR3 reads CASSLYGGSTDTQYF.

The chain joins TRBV10-3 to TRBJ1-1; TCRdb lists TRBD1, though no DNA is available to test this call. This CDR3 has 13 residues. CDR1 and CDR2 from the germline V gene are ENHRY and SYGVKD. The CDR3 is CANSGQGATEAFF.

The chain uses TRBV28 and TRBJ2-6. The CDR3 consists of 19 residues. Germline V lookup: CDR1 MDHEN, CDR2 SYDVKM. Here the CDR3 reads CASRTTRFFESSGANVLTF.

The V gene is TRBV7-2, the J gene TRBJ2-7. CDR1 and CDR2 from the germline V gene are SGHTA and FQGNSA. The CDR3 sequence is 14 residues long. The CDR3 protein is CASSTIQGPYEQYF.

The rearrangement links TRBV6-1 to TRBJ2-1; there is no DNA to check the TCRdb D call of TRBD2. CDR3 length equals 16 residues. CDR1 and CDR2 from the germline V gene are MNHNS and SASEGT. CDR3 region: CASSDNSGSFYNEQFF.

This rearrangement joins TRBV7-6 to TRBJ1-5; there is no DNA to check the TCRdb D call of TRBD1. The CDR3 is 14 residues long. Germline CDR1 reads SGHVS; CDR2 reads FNYEAQ. CDR3 amino acids: CASALTGGNQPQHF. Filled out from reference TRBV7-6 and TRBJ1-5, the complete variable domain reads GAGVSQSPRYKVTKRGQDVALRCDPISGHVSLYWYRQALGQGPEFLTYFNYEAQQDKSGLPNDRFSAERPEGSISTLTIQRTEQRDSAMYRCASALTGGNQPQHFGDGTRLSIL.

The chain uses TRBV7-9 and TRBJ1-2; TCRdb picks TRBD1, but there is no DNA to check that call. In germline, CDR1 is SEHNR, CDR2 FQNEAQ (reference sequence). CDR3 length equals 14 residues. CDR3 in amino acids: CASSPLGVLYGYTF.